The clone carrying this TCR beta chain has more than one count but fewer than ten. Its antigen is undetermined. The data are from a study of T-cell memory formation after mild COVID-19. Regarding the study as a whole: Within pre-infection memory, some responding clones were found, suggesting cross-reactive memory joined. Largely, contracting CD4+ clones fell within CM and EM, and contracting CD8+ clones within EMRA.

V lost 0 bases, J lost 1 base, and 27 bases lay in between. Germline V gene sequence: CDR1 MGHRA, CDR2 YSYEKL. This CDR3 spans 21 amino acids. TCRdb independently ran MiXCR on the 5' RACE reads; one entry per CDR3 protein. The top ten hold around an eighth of the sample, which has under 700,000 distinct CDR3 sequences, about a fifth seen once. The rearrangement links TRBV4-1 to TRBJ1-1; possibly TRBD1 for D (5 bases). The origin of this receptor is an adult woman who had mild COVID-19 (a few samples of this study predate the infection). Cell type and time point are not known. The specimen sequenced was PBMCs or a T cell subset sorted from them (not recorded which). The DNA of the CDR3 is TGCGCCAGCAGCCAAGATCTTATGGGCGGAGTAAGGTGGGGGTCGAACACTGAAGCTTTCTTT. Amino acid sequence: CASSQDLMGGVRWGSNTEAFF.